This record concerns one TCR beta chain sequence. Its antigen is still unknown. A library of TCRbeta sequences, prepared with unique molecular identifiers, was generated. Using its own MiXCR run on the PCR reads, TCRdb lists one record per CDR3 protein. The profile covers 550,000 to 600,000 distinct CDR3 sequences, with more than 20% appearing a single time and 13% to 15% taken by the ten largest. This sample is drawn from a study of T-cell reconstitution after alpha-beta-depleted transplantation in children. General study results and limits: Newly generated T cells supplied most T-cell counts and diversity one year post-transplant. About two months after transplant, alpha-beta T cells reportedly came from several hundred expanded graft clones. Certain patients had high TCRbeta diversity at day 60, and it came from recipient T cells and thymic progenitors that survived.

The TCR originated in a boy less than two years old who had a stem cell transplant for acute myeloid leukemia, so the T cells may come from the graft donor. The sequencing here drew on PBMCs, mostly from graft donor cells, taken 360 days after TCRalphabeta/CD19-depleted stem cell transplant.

The CDR3 sequence is CASSPTLDRPVYTF. The CDR3 nucleotides read TGTGCCAGCAGTCCAACCCTGGATAGACCCGTCTACACCTTC. The chain is built from TRBV12-3 or TRBV12-4 and TRBJ1-2; D unclear. The germline V and J ends were trimmed by 5 bases and 10 bases, with 20 bases remaining between them. CDR3 size: 14 residues.